These 16 T cell receptor beta chains were all obtained from the same sample, sequenced in a study of T cell changes during pregnancy in multiple sclerosis (dated by TCRdb to about 2019). The library was prepared using the immunoSEQ multiplex PCR assay. TCRdb limited this immuneACCESS table to in-frame rearrangements with V and J called. A share of clones is missing; checked studies link under half to unresolved V genes, and the rest is unexplained. This sample comprises some 20,000 clones, around 90% of them detected only once. Under 6% of the sample rests with the top ten. The specimen was CD8+ T cells from peripheral blood mononuclear cells, collected in the second trimester of pregnancy. Every receptor here comes from a female donor in good health, enrolled as a control in a pregnancy study.

The V call is TRBV6-6, the J call TRBJ1-2; TRBD1 agrees at 10 bases. The CDR3 covers 15 residues. CDR1 is MNHNY and CDR2 is SVGAGI in the germline V gene (reference sequence). The J segment lost 1 base and the V segment lost 4 bases, leaving 3 bases of the junction unmatched. The CDR3 region is CASSLDRGFNYGYTF. CDR3 DNA sequence: TGTGCCAGCAGTTTGGACAGGGGGTTTAACTATGGCTACACCTTC.

V and J are TRBV5-6 and TRBJ2-5; 8 bases map to TRBD2. The length of the CDR3 is 17 residues. V dropped 4 bases and J dropped 5; count of bases not matched to a gene: 16. CDR1 and CDR2 from the germline V gene are SGHDT and YYEEEE. In nucleotides, the CDR3 is TGTGCCAGCAGCCCTCGGACGGGAGGGCAAAGAGGGGAGACCCAGTACTTC. Translated, it gives CASSPRTGGQRGETQYF.

The chain joins TRBV6-5 to TRBJ2-3; 7 nucleotides agree with TRBD2. J was trimmed by 2 bases and V by 5 bases; bases with no gene match: 4. This CDR3 contains 14 residues. Germline V lookup: CDR1 MNHEY, CDR2 SVGAGI. CDR3: CASSRAGFTDTQYF. The CDR3 DNA sequence: TGTGCCAGCAGTCGAGCGGGGTTCACAGATACGCAGTATTTT.

The chain employs TRBV2 and TRBJ2-7; tentative D call: TRBD1 (5 bases). Germline CDR1 SNHLY, CDR2 FYNNEI. The V and J ends lost 7 bases and 0 bases respectively, with 16 bases between them. The CDR3 contains 15 residues. This chain's CDR3 is CASKGKGRSSYEQYF. The CDR3 DNA reads TGTGCCAGCAAAGGGAAGGGGCGTAGCTCCTACGAGCAGTACTTC.

The rearrangement uses TRBV4-1 and TRBJ2-7; no firm D call. V was clipped by 2 bases and J by 2 bases, with 7 bases between them. Germline V CDR1 and CDR2: MGHRA, YSYEKL. CDR3 length: 13 amino acids. This CDR3 is CASSQSITYEQYF. The CDR3 coding sequence is TGCGCCAGCAGCCAAAGCATCACCTACGAGCAGTACTTC.

This clone was seen just once. This chain joins TRBV10-2 and TRBJ2-3, with 8 bases that match TRBD2. The CDR3 spans 15 residues. The germline CDR1 and CDR2 sequences are WSHSY and SAAADI. The V and J ends lost 7 bases and 6 bases, in that order; junction bases with no gene match: 12. The CDR3 region is CASIIPGTSSDTQYF. The CDR3 coding sequence is TGCGCCAGCATAATTCCGGGGACTAGTTCGGATACGCAGTATTTT.

The chain links TRBV6-9 to TRBJ2-2, with TRBD1 as a possible D gene (5 bases). The CDR3 runs to 16 residues. The ends were cut back, 7 bases at V and 0 bases at J, with 15 bases in the middle. Germline CDR1 is MNHGY and CDR2 is SVAAGI. In nucleotides, the CDR3 is TGTGCCAGCATCAATACTGACAGCTCGAACACCGGGGAGCTGTTTTTT. Translation: CASINTDSSNTGELFF.

This chain connects TRBV6-1 to TRBJ2-7; TRBD2 matches 7 bases. The CDR3 sequence is 14 residues long. In germline, CDR1 is MNHNS, CDR2 SASEGT. V trimming: 1 base; J trimming: 6 bases; junction bases outside the gene matches: 6. CDR3 amino acids: CASSEGGGEFEQYF. CDR3 coding DNA: TGTGCCAGCAGTGAAGGGGGGGGAGAGTTCGAGCAGTACTTC.

V is TRBV19 and J is TRBJ1-5; 7 nucleotides line up with TRBD1. V lost 5 bases, J lost 4 bases, and 5 bases stayed unmatched. Germline-derived CDR1 and CDR2 are LNHDA and SQIVND (reference sequence). CDR3 size: 14 residues. The CDR3 protein is CASSATGWNQPQHF. CDR3 DNA sequence: TGTGCCAGTAGTGCGACAGGGTGGAATCAGCCCCAGCATTTT.

The chain joins TRBV27 to TRBJ2-5; tentatively, D is TRBD1 (5 bases). V lost 5 bases to trimming and J lost 0 bases, with 13 bases between them. The germline V gene encodes CDR1 MNHEY and CDR2 SMNVEV (reference sequence). This CDR3 has 15 residues. The CDR3 spells CASSPGQSYQETQYF. The CDR3 coding sequence is TGTGCCAGCAGTCCAGGGCAATCGTACCAAGAGACCCAGTACTTC.

The chain employs TRBV10-3 and TRBJ2-2, with 7 bases matching TRBD2. The CDR3 spans 16 residues. CDR1 is ENHRY and CDR2 is SYGVKD in the germline V gene. J lost 2 bases, V lost 7 bases, and 10 bases had no gene match. The CDR3 DNA sequence: TGTGCCATCATGGGTCAGTCTAGCGGAAACACCGGGGAGCTGTTTTTT. Translating it yields CAIMGQSSGNTGELFF.

The chain employs TRBV27 and TRBJ2-3, with 9 bases aligning to TRBD2. Germline V CDR1 and CDR2: MNHEY, SMNVEV (reference sequence). The CDR3 has 15 residues. V trimming: 5 bases; J trimming: 5 bases; junction bases outside the gene matches: 8. The CDR3 DNA reads as TGTGCCAGCAGTCCCTTGGCGGGGGGGGGAGATACGCAGTATTTT. Translation gives CASSPLAGGGDTQYF.

The chain employs TRBV2 and TRBJ2-2, with a possible D match to TRBD2 (5 bases). Germline loops: CDR1 SNHLY, CDR2 FYNNEI. Trimming removed 3 bases from V and 6 bases from J, with 17 bases in between. CDR3 length: 16 residues. The chain's CDR3 is CASSDPRSGLAGELFF. The CDR3 coding sequence is TGTGCCAGCAGTGACCCACGGTCAGGACTGGCCGGGGAGCTGTTTTTT.

The V call is TRBV7-9, the J call TRBJ1-1; TRBD1 might be the D (5 bases). Germline-derived CDR1 and CDR2 are SEHNR and FQNEAQ (reference sequence). CDR3 length equals 14 residues. The ends were cut back, 5 bases at V and 2 bases at J, with 12 bases in the middle. This CDR3 reads CASSRGGGNTEAFF. The CDR3 nucleotides read TGTGCCAGCAGCCGGGGGGGAGGCAACACTGAAGCTTTCTTT. The variable domain in full, with the rest retrieved from reference TRBV7-9 and TRBJ1-1, is DTGVSQNPRHKITKRGQNVTFRCDPISEHNRLYWYRQTLGQGPEFLTYFQNEAQLEKSRLLSDRFSAERPKGSFSTLEIQRTEQGDSAMYLCASSRGGGNTEAFFGQGTRLTVV.

The chain carries TRBV6-4 and TRBJ2-3; 7 bases match TRBD1. Germline loops: CDR1 MRHNA, CDR2 SNTAGT. The CDR3 is 17 amino acids. The junction had 15 bases not matched to a gene; V was cut back by 9 bases and J by 0 bases. The CDR3 bases are TGTGCCAGAATACGGGACAGTTCGCTTACTAGCACAGATACGCAGTATTTT. It translates to CARIRDSSLTSTDTQYF.

The chain links TRBV7-9 to TRBJ1-5, with a weak D call TRBD1 (6 bases). V was clipped by 5 bases and J by 7 bases, with 12 bases between them. This CDR3 is 13 amino acids long. Germline V gives CDR1 SEHNR, CDR2 FQNEAQ (reference sequence). The CDR3 bases are TGTGCCAGCAGCCCCCCAGGGGAACAGCCCCAGCATTTT. The encoded protein is CASSPPGEQPQHF.